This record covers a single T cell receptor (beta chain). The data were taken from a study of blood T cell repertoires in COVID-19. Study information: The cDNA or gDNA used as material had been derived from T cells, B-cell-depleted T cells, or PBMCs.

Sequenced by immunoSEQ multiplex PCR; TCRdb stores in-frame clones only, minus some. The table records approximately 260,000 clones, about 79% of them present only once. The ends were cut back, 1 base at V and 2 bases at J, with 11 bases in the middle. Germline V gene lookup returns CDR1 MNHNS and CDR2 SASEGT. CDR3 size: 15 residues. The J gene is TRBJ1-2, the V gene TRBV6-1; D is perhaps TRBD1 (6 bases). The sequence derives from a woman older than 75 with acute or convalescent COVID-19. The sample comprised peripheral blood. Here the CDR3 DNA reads TGTGCCAGCAGTGAAGTGGAGCAGGGGAACTATGGCTACACCTTC. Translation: CASSEVEQGNYGYTF.